The 14 T cell receptor beta chains below come from one sample, sequenced in a study of shared clonotypes between healthy human individuals. TCRdb keeps only in-frame clones here, not all; method: immunoSEQ multiplex PCR. This sample has 730,000 or so clones, with approximately 79% found just once. Sequenced: memory CD4+ T cells sorted from blood. Regarding subset: CD45RA-negative fraction. Receptors originate from a woman in her 30s in good health.

This sequence joins TRBV11-2 and TRBJ1-4; 7 bases agree with TRBD1. The CDR3 consists of 16 residues. V shed 7 bases and J 4 bases; nucleotides not matched to a gene: 12. Germline CDR1 and CDR2: SGHAT and FQNNGV. CDR3 DNA: TGTGCCAGCATAACAGGGAGGGGGCAAAATAATGAAAAACTGTTTTTT. Its translation: CASITGRGQNNEKLFF.

This clone turned up a few times. The V gene is TRBV7-2, the J gene TRBJ1-5; D not certain. Germline-derived CDR1 and CDR2 are SGHTA and FQGNSA. V was cut by 2 bases and J by 1 base, with 9 bases left in between. The CDR3 is made up of 15 amino acids. The CDR3: CASSLFTGSNQPQHF. The CDR3 region has the DNA TGTGCCAGCAGCTTATTTACGGGGAGCAATCAGCCCCAGCATTTT.

V usage is TRBV28 and J usage is TRBJ2-5, with TRBD1 identical over 8 bases. Germline loops: CDR1 MDHEN, CDR2 SYDVKM. V shed 5 bases and J 3 bases; nucleotides not matched to a gene: 8. This CDR3 has 15 residues. The DNA for the CDR3 is TGTGCCAGCAGTCCCCGACAGGGGACGAAAGAGACCCAGTACTTC. Encoded protein: CASSPRQGTKETQYF. Supplemented by reference TRBV28 and TRBJ2-5, the full variable domain reads DVKVTQSSRYLVKRTGEKVFLECVQDMDHENMFWYRQDPGLGLRLIYFSYDVKMKEKGDIPEGYSVSREKKERFSLILESASTNQTSMYLCASSPRQGTKETQYFGPGTRLLVL.

J is TRBJ2-5 and V is TRBV10-2, with TRBD2 identical over 8 bases. The CDR3 has 16 amino acids. Germline V lookup: CDR1 WSHSY, CDR2 SAAADI. The junction had 7 bases not matched to a gene; V was cut back by 0 bases and J by 4 bases. CDR3 sequence (DNA): TGCGCCAGCAGTGAGTCGGGGACTAGTGGGAGAGAGACCCAGTACTTC. This codes for CASSESGTSGRETQYF.

The chain combines TRBV28 with TRBJ2-2; no reliable D call. V was trimmed by 2 bases and J by 6 bases, leaving 7 bases between them. The germline V gene has CDR1 MDHEN and CDR2 SYDVKM. The CDR3 contains 13 residues. The CDR3 here is CASSLEVPGELFF. The DNA for the CDR3 is TGTGCCAGCAGTTTAGAAGTGCCCGGGGAGCTGTTTTTT.

This clone was seen a few times. The gene calls are TRBV5-1 and TRBJ1-1; the match to TRBD1 covers 8 bases. The V segment lost 4 bases and the J segment 4 bases; nucleotides outside the gene matches: 6. There are 14 residues in the CDR3. CDR1 SGHRS and CDR2 YFSETQ come from the germline V gene. In DNA, the CDR3 is TGCGCCAGCAGCCCTAATACAGGGGGCACTGAAGCTTTCTTT. This translates into CASSPNTGGTEAFF.

The rearrangement joins TRBV28 to TRBJ1-4; D uncertain. This CDR3 has 12 amino acids. Germline assignment: CDR1 MDHEN and CDR2 SYDVKM. V dropped 4 bases and J dropped 7 bases, with 7 bases sitting between them. CDR3 nucleotides: TGTGCCAGCAGTTCTTCCGTTGAAAAACTGTTTTTT. It codes for CASSSSVEKLFF.

In its sample, this clone was seen a few times. This chain links TRBV10-3 with TRBJ2-7; the match to TRBD1 covers 10 bases. V shed 2 bases, J shed 7 bases, and the junction held 14 bases outside the gene matches. The CDR3 loop spans 17 amino acids. Germline V lookup: CDR1 ENHRY, CDR2 SYGVKD. The CDR3 coding sequence is TGTGCCATCAGTGAGAGTCGCACCGGGACAGGGGCTCGGGAGCAGTACTTC. Amino acids: CAISESRTGTGAREQYF.

This sequence joins TRBV9 and TRBJ2-1; 9 bases line up with TRBD2. J lost 4 bases, V lost 0 bases, and 11 bases had no gene match. CDR1 and CDR2 (germline): SGDLS, YYNGEE. The CDR3 totals 18 residues. CDR3 sequence reads: CASSVESGASGVYNEQFF. The CDR3 DNA reads TGTGCCAGCAGCGTAGAGAGCGGGGCTAGCGGGGTATACAATGAGCAGTTCTTC.

This sequence joins TRBV5-1 and TRBJ2-7; a weak D match, TRBD1 (6 bases). Per germline, CDR1 SGHRS and CDR2 YFSETQ. The CDR3 totals 13 residues. Trimming took off 3 bases at V and 4 bases at J, with 11 bases between the two ends. Here the CDR3 reads CASSSRDMYEQYF. CDR3 bases: TGCGCCAGCAGCTCCAGGGACATGTACGAGCAGTACTTC.

J is TRBJ2-1 and V is TRBV9; D is unresolved. V was cut by 2 bases and J by 6 bases, with 9 bases left in between. Looked up from germline, CDR1 is SGDLS and CDR2 is YYNGEE. The CDR3 has 13 residues. CDR3 coding DNA: TGTGCCAGCAGCGTCGTTAGTAGCAATGAGCAGTTCTTC. Protein product: CASSVVSSNEQFF.

In its sample, this clone was seen many times. Different DNA sequences within this sample yield the same CDR3. V usage is TRBV6-1 and J usage is TRBJ1-3; the D is unclear. Trimming took 4 bases from V and 0 from J, leaving 7 bases between them. Germline V gene data show CDR1 as MNHNS and CDR2 as SASEGT. The CDR3 is 14 amino acids. The DNA of the CDR3 is TGTGCCAGCAGTGCGGCCAACTCTGGAAACACCATATATTTT. Its protein is CASSAANSGNTIYF.

This clone was found once. The V call is TRBV28, the J call TRBJ2-1; 11 bases are a match to TRBD2. Germline V lookup: CDR1 MDHEN, CDR2 SYDVKM. The J segment lost 2 bases and the V segment lost 5 bases, leaving 5 bases of the junction unmatched. The CDR3 has 16 amino acids. DNA of the CDR3: TGTGCCAGCAGTCCTAGCGGGAGGAGTCCCTACAATGAGCAGTTCTTC. Its protein product is CASSPSGRSPYNEQFF.

The chain employs TRBV6-6 and TRBJ1-2; no reliable D call. This CDR3 is 16 amino acids long. CDR1 and CDR2 from the germline V gene are MNHNY and SVGAGI (reference sequence). Between the trimmed V and J ends, which lost 6 bases and 7 bases, there was a span of 24 bases. CDR3 protein: CASSSYQAVEPRGYTF. The CDR3 coding sequence is TGTGCCAGCAGCTCCTACCAGGCTGTGGAACCGCGTGGCTACACCTTC.